The entry below describes one T cell receptor beta chain. The antigen remains undetermined. A CD45RO-CCR7+CD27+CD95- phenotype identified naive CD8+ T cells. The method, 5' RACE with UMI labels, was used to prepare the TRB cDNA libraries. TCRdb re-called the 5' RACE reads, yielding one record per CDR3 amino acid sequence without DNA. The sample features 100,000 to 150,000 distinct CDR3 sequences, with roughly 0.29% in its top ten. This sample was included in a study of CXCR3-negative and CXCR3-positive naive CD8 T cells. Study findings and constraints: Sequencing showed both naive subsets with comparably high diversity, and memory CD8+ cells much lower.

CDR3 size: 15 residues. The germline CDR1 and CDR2 sequences are SGHVS and FNYEAQ. The material sequenced was naive CXCR3- CD8+ T cells from blood. Subset specified: CD45RO-CCR7+CD27+CD95- naive CD8+ T cells lacking CXCR3 (TNR3-). The receptor was derived from a human donor in good health. Some clones in this sample may be carry-over from other donors' samples. The chain recombines TRBV7-6 with TRBJ2-5; TCRdb's D gene call, TRBD2, goes unchecked for lack of DNA. The CDR3: CASGSLTSGKETQYF.